The TCR beta chain under discussion was sequenced for a study of blood T cells in healthy people across ages. This clonotype was found a few times. Its target is not known. Notes on the study in general: While age rose, TCR beta diversity per million T cells dropped in a roughly linear way.

This CDR3 contains 18 residues. V lost 0 bases and J 0 bases, leaving 15 bases between the germline ends. CDR1 and CDR2 from the germline V gene are MGHRA and YSYEKL. Combining a sample-barcoded 5' primer with a J-beta primer mix, a second PCR ran for roughly 7 to 12 cycles. Each CDR3 protein is one row after TCRdb ran MiXCR on the 5' RACE reads. The data contain approximately 850,000 distinct CDR3 sequences, about 42% of them singletons. Investigators took 8 to 10 milliliters of peripheral blood from every donor. The authors extracted at least 5.5 micrograms of total RNA per sample. The source of this sequence is a man aged 60 to 75 in good health. This chain links TRBV4-1 with TRBJ2-1, with unresolved D. The sample was blood. The CDR3 protein is CASSQDSPTAFSYNEQFF. The DNA of the CDR3 is TGCGCCAGCAGCCAAGACTCCCCCACAGCGTTCTCCTACAATGAGCAGTTCTTC.